The clone carrying this T cell receptor beta chain was observed at least ten times. TCRdb re-called the reads with MiXCR, one entry per CDR3 protein. The repertoire holds roughly 140,000 distinct CDR3 sequences, with less than 25% as singletons. This specimen comes from a study of T cell repertoires in cytomegalovirus infection. As for the study in general: Signatures in public TCR beta sequences pointed to both CMV infection and matching HLA type.

The germline gives CDR1 SGHTA, CDR2 FQGNSA. With 2 bases clipped from V and 2 bases from J, the junction kept 5 bases outside the gene matches. The CDR3 is 15 residues long. The specimen sequenced was PBMCs. The chain is built from TRBV7-2 and TRBJ1-1; 7 bases are a match to TRBD1. The clonotype originates from a human donor in good health (CMV status not recorded). Some clones in this sample may be carry-over from other donors' samples. In nucleotides, the CDR3 is TGTGCCAGCAGCTTAAACAGGGGAGGCAACACTGAAGCTTTCTTT. As protein: CASSLNRGGNTEAFF.